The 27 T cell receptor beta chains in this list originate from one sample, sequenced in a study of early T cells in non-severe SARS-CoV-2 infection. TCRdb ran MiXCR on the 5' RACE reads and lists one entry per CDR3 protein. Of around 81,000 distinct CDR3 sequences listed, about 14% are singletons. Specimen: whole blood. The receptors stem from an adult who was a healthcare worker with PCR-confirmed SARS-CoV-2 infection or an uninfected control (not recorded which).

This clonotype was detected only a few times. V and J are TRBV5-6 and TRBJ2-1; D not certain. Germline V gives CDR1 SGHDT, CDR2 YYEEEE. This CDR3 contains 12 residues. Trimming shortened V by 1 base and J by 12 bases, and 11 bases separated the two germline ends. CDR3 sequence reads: CASSLKDRRQFF. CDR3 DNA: TGTGCCAGCAGCTTGAAGGATAGGAGGCAGTTCTTC.

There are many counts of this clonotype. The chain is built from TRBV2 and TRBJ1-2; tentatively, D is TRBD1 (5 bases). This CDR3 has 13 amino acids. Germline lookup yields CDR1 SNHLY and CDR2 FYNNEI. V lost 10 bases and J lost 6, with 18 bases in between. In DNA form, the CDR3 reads TGTGCCAACCGTTTGGGGGGGAGCGATGGCTACACCTTC. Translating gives CANRLGGSDGYTF.

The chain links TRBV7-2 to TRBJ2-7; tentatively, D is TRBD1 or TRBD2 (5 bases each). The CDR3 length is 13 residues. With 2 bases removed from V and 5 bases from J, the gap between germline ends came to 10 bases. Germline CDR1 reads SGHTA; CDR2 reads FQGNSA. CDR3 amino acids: CASSLMGRNEQYF. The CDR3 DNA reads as TGTGCCAGCAGCTTAATGGGACGGAACGAGCAGTACTTC.

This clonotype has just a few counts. The CDR3 sequence is CSVDGASGASYEQYF. The CDR3 DNA is TGCAGCGTTGACGGTGCTAGCGGGGCCTCCTACGAGCAGTACTTC. The V and J genes are TRBV29-1 and TRBJ2-7; 9 nucleotides match TRBD2. The CDR3 consists of 15 residues. With V trimmed by 3 bases and J by 0 bases, 6 bases remained unmatched. Germline V gives CDR1 SQVTM, CDR2 ANQGSEA.

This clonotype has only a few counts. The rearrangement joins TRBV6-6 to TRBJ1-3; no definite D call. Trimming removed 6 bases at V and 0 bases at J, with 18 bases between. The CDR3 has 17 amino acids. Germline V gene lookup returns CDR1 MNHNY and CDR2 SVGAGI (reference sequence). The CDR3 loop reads CASRPTSAFFSGNTIYF. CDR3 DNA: TGTGCCAGCAGGCCGACATCAGCGTTTTTCTCTGGAAACACCATATATTTT.

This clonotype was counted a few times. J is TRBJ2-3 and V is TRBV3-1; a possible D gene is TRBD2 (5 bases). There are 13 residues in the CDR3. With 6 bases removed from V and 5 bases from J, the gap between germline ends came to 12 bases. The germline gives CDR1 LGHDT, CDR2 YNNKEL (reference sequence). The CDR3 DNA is TGTGCCAGCAGACCGGACTCCGGAGATACGCAGTATTTT. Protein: CASRPDSGDTQYF.

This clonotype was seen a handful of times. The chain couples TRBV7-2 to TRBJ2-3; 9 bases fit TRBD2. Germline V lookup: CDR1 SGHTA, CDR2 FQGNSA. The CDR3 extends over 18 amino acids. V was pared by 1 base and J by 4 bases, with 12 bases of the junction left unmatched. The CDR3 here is CASSLVFSGGALADTQYF. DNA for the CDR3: TGTGCCAGCAGCTTAGTTTTTAGCGGGGGAGCCCTTGCAGATACGCAGTATTTT. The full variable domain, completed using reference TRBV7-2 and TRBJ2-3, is GAGVSQSPSNKVTEKGKDVELRCDPISGHTALYWYRQSLGQGLEFLIYFQGNSAPDKSGLPSDRFSAERTGGSVSTLTIQRTQQEDSAVYLCASSLVFSGGALADTQYFGPGTRLTVL.

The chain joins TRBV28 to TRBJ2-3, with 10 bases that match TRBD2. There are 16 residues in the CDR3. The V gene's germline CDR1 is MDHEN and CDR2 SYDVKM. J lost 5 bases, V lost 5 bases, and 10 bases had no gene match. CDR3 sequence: CASSILAGIPGDTQYF. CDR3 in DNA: TGTGCCAGCAGTATACTAGCGGGGATACCTGGAGATACGCAGTATTTT.

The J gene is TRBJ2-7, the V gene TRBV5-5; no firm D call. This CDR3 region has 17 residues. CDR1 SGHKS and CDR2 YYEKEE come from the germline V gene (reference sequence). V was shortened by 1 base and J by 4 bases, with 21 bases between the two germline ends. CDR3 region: CASSLTEKNLIQYEQYF. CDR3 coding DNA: TGTGCCAGCAGCTTGACGGAGAAGAATTTGATTCAATACGAGCAGTACTTC. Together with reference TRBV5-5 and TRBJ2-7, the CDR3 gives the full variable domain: DAGVTQSPTHLIKTRGQQVTLRCSPISGHKSVSWYQQVLGQGPQFIFQYYEKEERGRGNFPDRFSARQFPNYSSELNVNALLLGDSALYLCASSLTEKNLIQYEQYFGPGTRLTVT.

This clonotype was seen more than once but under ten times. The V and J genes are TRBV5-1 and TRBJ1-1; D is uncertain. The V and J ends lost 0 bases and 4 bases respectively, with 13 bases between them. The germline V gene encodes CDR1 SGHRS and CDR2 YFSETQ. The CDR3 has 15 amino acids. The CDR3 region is CASSLAVSDITEAFF. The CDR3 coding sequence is TGCGCCAGCAGCTTGGCCGTCTCAGACATCACTGAAGCTTTCTTT.

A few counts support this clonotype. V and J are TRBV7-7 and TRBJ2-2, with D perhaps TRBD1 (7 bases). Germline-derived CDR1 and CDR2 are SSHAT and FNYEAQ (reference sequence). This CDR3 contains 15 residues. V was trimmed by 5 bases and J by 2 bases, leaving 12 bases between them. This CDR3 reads CASSGGTANTGELFF. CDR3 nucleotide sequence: TGTGCCAGCAGCGGCGGGACAGCTAACACCGGGGAGCTGTTTTTT. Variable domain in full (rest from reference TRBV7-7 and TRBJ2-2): GAGVSQSPRYKVTKRGQDVTLRCDPISSHATLYWYQQALGQGPEFLTYFNYEAQPDKSGLPSDRFSAERPEGSISTLTIQRTEQRDSAMYRCASSGGTANTGELFFGEGSRLTVL.

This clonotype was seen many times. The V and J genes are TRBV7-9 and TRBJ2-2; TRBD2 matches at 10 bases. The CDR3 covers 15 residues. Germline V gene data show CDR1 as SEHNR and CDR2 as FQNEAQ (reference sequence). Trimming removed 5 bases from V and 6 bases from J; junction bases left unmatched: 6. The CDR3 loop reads CASSKTSGVSGELFF. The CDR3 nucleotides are TGTGCCAGCAGCAAAACTAGCGGGGTTTCCGGGGAGCTGTTTTTT.

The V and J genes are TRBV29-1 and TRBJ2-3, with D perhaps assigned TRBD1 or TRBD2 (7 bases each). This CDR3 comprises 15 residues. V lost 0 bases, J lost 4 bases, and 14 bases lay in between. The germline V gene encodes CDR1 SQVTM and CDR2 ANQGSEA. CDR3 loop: CSVEEGGGGADTQYF. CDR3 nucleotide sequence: TGCAGCGTTGAAGAAGGGGGAGGGGGCGCAGATACGCAGTATTTT.

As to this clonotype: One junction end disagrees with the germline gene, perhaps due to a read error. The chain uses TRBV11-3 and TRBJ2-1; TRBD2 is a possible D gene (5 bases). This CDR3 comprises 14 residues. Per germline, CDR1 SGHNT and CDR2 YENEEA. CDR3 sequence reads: CTSSRGPGEDEQFF. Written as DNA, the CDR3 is TGTACCAGCAGCCGAGGGCCGGGTGAAGATGAGCAGTTCTTC.

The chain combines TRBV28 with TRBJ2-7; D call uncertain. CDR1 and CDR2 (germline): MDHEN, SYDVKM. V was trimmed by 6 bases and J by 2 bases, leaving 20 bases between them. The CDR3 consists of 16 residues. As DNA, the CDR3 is TGTGCCAGCAGGTCTTCTTACACGGAGTTCGCCTACGAGCAGTACTTC. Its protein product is CASRSSYTEFAYEQYF.

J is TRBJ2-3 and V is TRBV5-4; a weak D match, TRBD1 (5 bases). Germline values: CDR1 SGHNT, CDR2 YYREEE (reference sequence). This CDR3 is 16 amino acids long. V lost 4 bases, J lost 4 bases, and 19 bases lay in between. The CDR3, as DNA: TGTGCCAGCAGCCCCGAGGTATTCAGGGTCTCAGATACGCAGTATTTT. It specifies CASSPEVFRVSDTQYF.

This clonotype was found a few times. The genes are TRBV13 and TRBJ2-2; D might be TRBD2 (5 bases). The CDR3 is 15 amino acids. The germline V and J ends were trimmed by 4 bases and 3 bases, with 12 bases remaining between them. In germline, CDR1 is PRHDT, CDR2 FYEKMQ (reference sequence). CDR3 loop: CASSSSKRDTGELFF. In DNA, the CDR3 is TGTGCCAGCAGCTCATCAAAGAGGGACACCGGGGAGCTGTTTTTT.

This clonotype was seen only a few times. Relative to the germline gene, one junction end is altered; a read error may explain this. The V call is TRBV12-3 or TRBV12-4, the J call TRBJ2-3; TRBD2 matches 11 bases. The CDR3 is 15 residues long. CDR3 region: CASRLAGGSTDTQYF. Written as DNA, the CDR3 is TGTGCCAGCAGGTTAGCGGGGGGGAGCACAGATACGCAGTATTTT.

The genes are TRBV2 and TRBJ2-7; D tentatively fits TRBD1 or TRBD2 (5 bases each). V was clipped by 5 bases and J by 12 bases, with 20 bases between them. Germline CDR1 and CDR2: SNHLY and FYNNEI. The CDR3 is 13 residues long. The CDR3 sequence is CASSRSLLSGGYF. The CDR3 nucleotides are TGTGCCAGCAGTCGCTCCTTACTAAGTGGGGGGTACTTC.

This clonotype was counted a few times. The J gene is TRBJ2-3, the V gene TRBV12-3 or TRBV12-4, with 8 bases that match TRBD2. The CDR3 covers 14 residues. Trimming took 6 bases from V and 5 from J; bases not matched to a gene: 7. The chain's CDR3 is CASSPRGGGDTQYF. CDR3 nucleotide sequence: TGTGCCAGCAGCCCTCGGGGGGGCGGAGATACGCAGTATTTT.

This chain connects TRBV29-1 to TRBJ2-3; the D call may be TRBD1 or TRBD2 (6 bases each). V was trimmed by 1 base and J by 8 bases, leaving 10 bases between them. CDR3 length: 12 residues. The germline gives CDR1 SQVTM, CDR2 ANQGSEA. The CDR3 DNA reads TGCAGCGTTGAAGGGGGGGCAGGTACGCAGTATTTT. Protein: CSVEGGAGTQYF.

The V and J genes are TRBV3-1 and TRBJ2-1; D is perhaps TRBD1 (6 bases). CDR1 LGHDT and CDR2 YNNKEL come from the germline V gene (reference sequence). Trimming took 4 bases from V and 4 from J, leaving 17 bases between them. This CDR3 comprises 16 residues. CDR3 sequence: CASSPQGLMIYNEQFF. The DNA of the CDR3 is TGTGCCAGCAGCCCACAGGGTCTAATGATTTACAATGAGCAGTTCTTC.

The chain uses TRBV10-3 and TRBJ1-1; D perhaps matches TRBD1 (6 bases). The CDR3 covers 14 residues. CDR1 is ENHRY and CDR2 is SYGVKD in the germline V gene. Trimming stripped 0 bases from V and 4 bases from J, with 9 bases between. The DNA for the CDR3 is TGTGCCATCAGTGAGTCGAAGGGGGGCACTGAAGCTTTCTTT. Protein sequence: CAISESKGGTEAFF.

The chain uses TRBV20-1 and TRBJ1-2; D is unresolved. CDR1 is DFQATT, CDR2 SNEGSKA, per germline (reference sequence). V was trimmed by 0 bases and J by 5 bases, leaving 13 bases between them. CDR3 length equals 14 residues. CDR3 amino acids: CSARDSGVLYGYTF. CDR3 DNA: TGCAGTGCTAGAGATAGCGGGGTGCTTTATGGCTACACCTTC.

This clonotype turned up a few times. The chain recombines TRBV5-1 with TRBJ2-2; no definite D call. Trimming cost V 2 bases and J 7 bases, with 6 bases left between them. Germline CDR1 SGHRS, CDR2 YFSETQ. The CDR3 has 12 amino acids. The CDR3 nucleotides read TGCGCCAGCAGCTTCCGACTCGGGGAGCTGTTTTTT. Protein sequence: CASSFRLGELFF.

The CDR3 loop is CASSLGGRNEQFF. CDR3 DNA sequence: TGTGCCAGCAGTTTGGGGGGGCGGAATGAGCAGTTCTTC. The V gene is TRBV28, the J gene TRBJ2-1, with D possibly TRBD2 on 7 matching bases. Germline-derived CDR1 and CDR2 are MDHEN and SYDVKM. There are 13 residues in the CDR3. The ends were cut back, 3 bases at V and 7 bases at J, with 10 bases in the middle.

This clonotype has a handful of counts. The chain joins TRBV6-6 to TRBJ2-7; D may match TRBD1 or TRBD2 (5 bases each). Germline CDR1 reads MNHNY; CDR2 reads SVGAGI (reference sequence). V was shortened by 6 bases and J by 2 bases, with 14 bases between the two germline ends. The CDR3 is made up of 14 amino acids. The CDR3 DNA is TGTGCCAGCAGGGCCCGGGACCTAACCTACGAGCAGTACTTC. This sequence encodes CASRARDLTYEQYF.